These T cell receptor beta chains were read from a single sample in a study of T cell responses to AZD1222 COVID-19 vaccine. Profiling relied on immunoSEQ multiplex PCR, and the TCRdb table lists in-frame clones only, not all of them. This sample yields about 150,000 clones, of which about nine tenths are seen a single time; more than 3% belongs to the top ten. The sequences come from peripheral blood, collected 28 days after the second AZD1222 dose. Receptors originate from an adult who received the AZD1222 COVID-19 vaccine. Both conserved end residues are part of each CDR3. Fields, in order: clone size, J gene, V gene, D gene, CDR3 DNA, CDR3 protein. A D gene is named only where the DNA matches it firmly. A clone size is listed for some rows: how often the clone was seen (once, few, many), or a class if it is expanded.

abundance: NA; j_gene: TRBJ1-3; v_gene: TRBV28; d_gene: TRBD1; CDR3nt: TGTGCCAGCAGTTCGACAGGGAAAGTAAACACCATATATTTT; CDR3aa: CASSSTGKVNTIYF
abundance: NA; j_gene: TRBJ1-1; v_gene: TRBV29-1; d_gene: TRBD1; CDR3nt: TGCAGCGTTCTAAAGGGGACAGGGAACAATTGGCGATATACTGAAGCTTTCTTT; CDR3aa: CSVLKGTGNNWRYTEAFF
abundance: NA; j_gene: TRBJ1-2; v_gene: TRBV19; d_gene: NA; CDR3nt: TGTGCCAGTAGTATCGGTTCAGTGGGGACGTACCTCACCGGGGGCTACACCTTC; CDR3aa: CASSIGSVGTYLTGGYTF
abundance: NA; j_gene: TRBJ2-2; v_gene: TRBV5-1; d_gene: TRBD1; CDR3nt: TGCGCCAGCAGCTTGGGACAGGGAACCGGGGAGCTGTTTTTT; CDR3aa: CASSLGQGTGELFF
abundance: NA; j_gene: TRBJ2-5; v_gene: TRBV4-2; d_gene: TRBD1; CDR3nt: TGTGCCAGCAGCCCAGCACCGACAGGGCGAGAGACCCAGTACTTC; CDR3aa: CASSPAPTGRETQYF
abundance: NA; j_gene: TRBJ1-4; v_gene: TRBV10-3; d_gene: TRBD1; CDR3nt: TGTGCCATCAGTGACTCAGGGGGCGGAGGTGAAAAACTGTTTTTT; CDR3aa: CAISDSGGGGEKLFF
abundance: NA; j_gene: TRBJ1-5; v_gene: TRBV6-2/TRBV6-3; d_gene: NA; CDR3nt: TGTGCCAGCAGTCCAGGGACGAGTCGCAATCAGCCCCAGCATTTT; CDR3aa: CASSPGTSRNQPQHF
abundance: NA; j_gene: TRBJ2-3; v_gene: TRBV11-3; d_gene: NA; CDR3nt: TGTGCCAGCAGCCCCCGACCAAGGGCAGATACGCAGTATTTT; CDR3aa: CASSPRPRADTQYF
abundance: NA; j_gene: TRBJ2-7; v_gene: TRBV28; d_gene: TRBD2; CDR3nt: TGTGCCAGCAGTTTATTGCGGGGGGGCGAGCAGTACTTC; CDR3aa: CASSLLRGGEQYF
abundance: once; j_gene: TRBJ1-4; v_gene: TRBV15; d_gene: NA; CDR3nt: TGTGCCACCAGCAGAGCAGGGTTCGAAAAACTGTTTTTT; CDR3aa: CATSRAGFEKLFF
abundance: NA; j_gene: TRBJ1-4; v_gene: TRBV7-2; d_gene: NA; CDR3nt: TGTGCCAGCAGCTCGGGGCCGGCAACTAATGAAAAACTGTTTTTT; CDR3aa: CASSSGPATNEKLFF
abundance: NA; j_gene: TRBJ1-2; v_gene: TRBV4-1; d_gene: NA; CDR3nt: TGCGCCAGCAGCCAAGGGGGCGGCAACTATGGCTACACCTTC; CDR3aa: CASSQGGGNYGYTF
abundance: NA; j_gene: TRBJ1-3; v_gene: TRBV28; d_gene: NA; CDR3nt: TGTGCCAGCAGGACCAGGGGATCTGGAAACACCATATATTTT; CDR3aa: CASRTRGSGNTIYF
abundance: NA; j_gene: TRBJ1-2; v_gene: TRBV15; d_gene: NA; CDR3nt: TGTGCCACCAGCCGTGGGGGGGCGGAATCCTATGGCTACACCTTC; CDR3aa: CATSRGGAESYGYTF
abundance: once; j_gene: TRBJ1-2; v_gene: TRBV25-1; d_gene: TRBD1; CDR3nt: TGTGCCAGCAGTGACCGGGACAGGGGAAACTATGGCTACACCTTC; CDR3aa: CASSDRDRGNYGYTF
abundance: NA; j_gene: TRBJ1-2; v_gene: TRBV11-2; d_gene: NA; CDR3nt: TGTGCCAGCAGCTTAGGCAGACTTAACTATGGCTACACCTTC; CDR3aa: CASSLGRLNYGYTF
abundance: NA; j_gene: TRBJ1-5; v_gene: TRBV9; d_gene: NA; CDR3nt: TGTGCCAGCAGCGTAGGTCCCAATCAGCCCCAGCATTTT; CDR3aa: CASSVGPNQPQHF
abundance: NA; j_gene: TRBJ1-5; v_gene: TRBV6-5; d_gene: NA; CDR3nt: TGTGCCAGCAGGGGGAGGGAGCGAGGCAATCAGCCCCAGCATTTT; CDR3aa: CASRGRERGNQPQHF
abundance: NA; j_gene: TRBJ2-1; v_gene: TRBV2; d_gene: NA; CDR3nt: TGTGCCAGCAGCACGGGACTGGACCCCAATGAGCAGTTCTTC; CDR3aa: CASSTGLDPNEQFF
abundance: NA; j_gene: TRBJ2-2; v_gene: TRBV7-9; d_gene: NA; CDR3nt: TGTGCCAGCAGCGCAGCCATACAGAATTCCGGGGAGCTGTTTTTT; CDR3aa: CASSAAIQNSGELFF
abundance: NA; j_gene: TRBJ2-7; v_gene: TRBV7-6; d_gene: TRBD2; CDR3nt: TGTGCCAGCAGAGACACGGGGGGGGACAACTACGAGCAGTACTTC; CDR3aa: CASRDTGGDNYEQYF
abundance: NA; j_gene: TRBJ1-1; v_gene: TRBV10-3; d_gene: NA; CDR3nt: TGTGCCATCTCCGGACCCAGAAGGACTGAAGCTTTCTTT; CDR3aa: CAISGPRRTEAFF
abundance: few; j_gene: TRBJ1-1; v_gene: TRBV12-3/TRBV12-4; d_gene: NA; CDR3nt: TGTGCCAGCAGTTTAAACAGGAACACTGAAGCTTTCTTT; CDR3aa: CASSLNRNTEAFF
abundance: NA; j_gene: TRBJ2-7; v_gene: TRBV18; d_gene: TRBD1; CDR3nt: TGTGCCAGCTCACCCCGGGGGACAGGGGGCAACGAGCAGTACTTC; CDR3aa: CASSPRGTGGNEQYF
abundance: NA; j_gene: TRBJ2-3; v_gene: TRBV24-1; d_gene: TRBD2; CDR3nt: TGTGCCACCAGTGATTTAGAGGTGGGCGGGAGGCTCGGGGAAGATACGCAGTATTTT; CDR3aa: CATSDLEVGGRLGEDTQYF
abundance: NA; j_gene: TRBJ1-3; v_gene: TRBV15; d_gene: NA; CDR3nt: TGTGCCACCAGCCAGGACCTTAAGGCTGGAAACACCATATATTTT; CDR3aa: CATSQDLKAGNTIYF
abundance: NA; j_gene: TRBJ2-7; v_gene: TRBV19; d_gene: TRBD1; CDR3nt: TGTGCCAGTAGTGAGACAGGGCAAACCACCTACGAGCAGTACTTC; CDR3aa: CASSETGQTTYEQYF
abundance: NA; j_gene: TRBJ2-7; v_gene: TRBV10-3; d_gene: NA; CDR3nt: TGTGCCATCAGTGTCGGGGCGGGATCCTCCTACGAGCAGTACTTC; CDR3aa: CAISVGAGSSYEQYF
abundance: NA; j_gene: TRBJ1-5; v_gene: TRBV7-8; d_gene: NA; CDR3nt: TGTGCCAGCAGCTTAGCGGTGTCGGACTGGGGGAGCGGGCCCCAGCATTTT; CDR3aa: CASSLAVSDWGSGPQHF
abundance: NA; j_gene: TRBJ2-3; v_gene: TRBV6-6; d_gene: TRBD2; CDR3nt: TGTGCCAGCAGTCGACGACTAGCGGAGAGGGCAGATACGCAGTATTTT; CDR3aa: CASSRRLAERADTQYF
abundance: NA; j_gene: TRBJ1-2; v_gene: TRBV9; d_gene: NA; CDR3nt: TGTGCCAGCAGCGACCTTCAACAGGGTGGCTACACCTTC; CDR3aa: CASSDLQQGGYTF
abundance: once; j_gene: TRBJ2-1; v_gene: TRBV27; d_gene: TRBD1; CDR3nt: TGTGCCAGCAGTCAGCAGGGGGCTGGGACCAATGAGCAGTTCTTC; CDR3aa: CASSQQGAGTNEQFF
abundance: NA; j_gene: TRBJ2-7; v_gene: TRBV6-2/TRBV6-3; d_gene: TRBD2; CDR3nt: TGTGCCAGCAGTTACCCGGGACTAGGTACCTACGAGCAGTACTTC; CDR3aa: CASSYPGLGTYEQYF
abundance: NA; j_gene: TRBJ1-2; v_gene: TRBV5-1; d_gene: NA; CDR3nt: TGCGCCAGCAGCTTGGCCTTACAGGGCATGGATGGCTACACCTTC; CDR3aa: CASSLALQGMDGYTF
abundance: NA; j_gene: TRBJ1-2; v_gene: TRBV10-3; d_gene: NA; CDR3nt: TGTGCCATCAGTGAATGGCAGGGTCCCAACTATGGCTACACCTTC; CDR3aa: CAISEWQGPNYGYTF
abundance: NA; j_gene: TRBJ1-5; v_gene: TRBV5-1; d_gene: TRBD1; CDR3nt: TGCGCCAGCAGCTTGGGCGACAGGGGTCAGCCCCAGCATTTT; CDR3aa: CASSLGDRGQPQHF
abundance: once; j_gene: TRBJ1-2; v_gene: TRBV28; d_gene: TRBD1; CDR3nt: TGTGCCAGCAGAACAGGGGAACCCTATGGCTACACCTTC; CDR3aa: CASRTGEPYGYTF
abundance: NA; j_gene: TRBJ1-1; v_gene: TRBV6-5; d_gene: TRBD1; CDR3nt: TGTGCCAGCAGTTCCGGCGATGCCAGGGGGGAAGCTTTCTTT; CDR3aa: CASSSGDARGEAFF
abundance: NA; j_gene: TRBJ2-2; v_gene: TRBV6-6; d_gene: TRBD2; CDR3nt: TGTGCCAGCAGTCACGAGGGAGGGACTAGCGGGAGGGCCACCGGGGAGCTGTTTTTT; CDR3aa: CASSHEGGTSGRATGELFF
abundance: NA; j_gene: TRBJ1-2; v_gene: TRBV5-6; d_gene: TRBD1; CDR3nt: TGTGCCAGCAGCTTGACAGGGGACTATGGCTACACCTTC; CDR3aa: CASSLTGDYGYTF
abundance: NA; j_gene: TRBJ2-1; v_gene: TRBV7-9; d_gene: TRBD2; CDR3nt: TGTGCCAGCAGCTCGACTAGCGGGAGTGGTGAGCAGTTCTTC; CDR3aa: CASSSTSGSGEQFF
abundance: NA; j_gene: TRBJ1-5; v_gene: TRBV19; d_gene: TRBD1; CDR3nt: TGTGCCAGTAGTATTAAAGGGGGCCGCAATCAGCCCCAGCATTTT; CDR3aa: CASSIKGGRNQPQHF
abundance: NA; j_gene: TRBJ1-1; v_gene: TRBV30; d_gene: NA; CDR3nt: TGTGCCTGGAGTAAGGGGAAGAGGACTGAAGCTTTCTTT; CDR3aa: CAWSKGKRTEAFF
abundance: once; j_gene: TRBJ2-3; v_gene: TRBV18; d_gene: TRBD2; CDR3nt: TGTGCCAGCTCACCATTGGTTAGCGGGGTAGCTTCCACAGATACGCAGTATTTT; CDR3aa: CASSPLVSGVASTDTQYF
abundance: NA; j_gene: TRBJ2-3; v_gene: TRBV9; d_gene: TRBD1; CDR3nt: TGTGCCAGCAGCGTAGAGACAGGGAGCACAGATACGCAGTATTTT; CDR3aa: CASSVETGSTDTQYF
abundance: NA; j_gene: TRBJ2-2; v_gene: TRBV27; d_gene: TRBD2; CDR3nt: TGTGCCAGCAGTTCTTCCATTTCCCGAGCGGGGCTGAACACCGGGGAGCTGTTTTTT; CDR3aa: CASSSSISRAGLNTGELFF
abundance: NA; j_gene: TRBJ1-1; v_gene: TRBV5-4; d_gene: NA; CDR3nt: TGTGCCAGCAGCTTGCCCATGAACACTGAAGCTTTCTTT; CDR3aa: CASSLPMNTEAFF
abundance: NA; j_gene: TRBJ1-4; v_gene: TRBV2; d_gene: NA; CDR3nt: TGTGCCAGCAGTGACTCCTCACCTTTTCACAGTGGTGAAAAACTGTTTTTT; CDR3aa: CASSDSSPFHSGEKLFF
abundance: many; j_gene: TRBJ1-1; v_gene: TRBV27; d_gene: NA; CDR3nt: TGTGCCAGCAGTCCGTCCAGGGCGAACACTGAAGCTTTCTTT; CDR3aa: CASSPSRANTEAFF
abundance: NA; j_gene: TRBJ1-1; v_gene: TRBV10-2; d_gene: NA; CDR3nt: TGCGCCAGCTCGGTGGGCGGGGTTGATGGTGAAGCTTTCTTT; CDR3aa: CASSVGGVDGEAFF
abundance: once; j_gene: TRBJ1-5; v_gene: TRBV3-1/TRBV3-2; d_gene: TRBD1; CDR3nt: TGTGCCAGCAGCCAAGATGGGGGACAGGCTCGAGGGCCCCAGCATTTT; CDR3aa: CASSQDGGQARGPQHF
abundance: NA; j_gene: TRBJ2-1; v_gene: TRBV10-3; d_gene: TRBD1; CDR3nt: TGTGCCATCAGCGGAAGTACGACGGGACAGACCTACAATGAGCAGTTCTTC; CDR3aa: CAISGSTTGQTYNEQFF
abundance: once; j_gene: TRBJ2-6; v_gene: TRBV28; d_gene: NA; CDR3nt: TGTGCCAGCAGTCTCGGGGCAGGGCAATCTGGGGCCAACGTCCTGACTTTC; CDR3aa: CASSLGAGQSGANVLTF